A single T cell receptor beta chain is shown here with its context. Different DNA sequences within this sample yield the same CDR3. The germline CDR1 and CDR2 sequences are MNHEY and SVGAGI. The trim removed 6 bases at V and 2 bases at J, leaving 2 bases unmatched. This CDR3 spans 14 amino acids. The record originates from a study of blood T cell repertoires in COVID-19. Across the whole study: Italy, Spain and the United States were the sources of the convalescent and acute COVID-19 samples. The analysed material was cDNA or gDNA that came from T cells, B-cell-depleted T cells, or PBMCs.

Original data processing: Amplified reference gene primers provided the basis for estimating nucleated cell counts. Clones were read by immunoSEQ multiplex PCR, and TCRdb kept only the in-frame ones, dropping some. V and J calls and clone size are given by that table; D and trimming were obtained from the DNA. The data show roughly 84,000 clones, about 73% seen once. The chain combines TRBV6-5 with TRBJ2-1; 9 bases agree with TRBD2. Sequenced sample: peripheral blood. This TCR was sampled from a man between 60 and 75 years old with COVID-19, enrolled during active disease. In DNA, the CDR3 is TGTGCCAGCAGCTCTAGCGGGGCCTACAATGAGCAGTTCTTC. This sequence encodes CASSSSGAYNEQFF.